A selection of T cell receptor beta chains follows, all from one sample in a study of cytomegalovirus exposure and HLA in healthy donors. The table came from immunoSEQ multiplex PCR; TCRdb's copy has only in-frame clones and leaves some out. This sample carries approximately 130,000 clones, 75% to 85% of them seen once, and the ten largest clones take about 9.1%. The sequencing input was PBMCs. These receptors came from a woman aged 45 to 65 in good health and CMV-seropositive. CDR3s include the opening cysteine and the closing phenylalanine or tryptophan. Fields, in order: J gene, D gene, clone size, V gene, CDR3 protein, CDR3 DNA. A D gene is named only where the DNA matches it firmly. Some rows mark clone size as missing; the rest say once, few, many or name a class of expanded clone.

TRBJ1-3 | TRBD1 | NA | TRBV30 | CAWGTGGSTTIYF | TGTGCCTGGGGGACAGGGGGATCTACCACCATATATTTT
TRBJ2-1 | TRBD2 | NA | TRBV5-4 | CASSASLAVNNEQFF | TGTGCCAGCAGCGCGTCACTAGCGGTAAACAATGAGCAGTTCTTC
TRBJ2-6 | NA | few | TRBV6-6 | CASSPQGSSGANVLTF | TGTGCCAGCAGCCCACAGGGTAGCTCTGGGGCCAACGTCCTGACTTTC
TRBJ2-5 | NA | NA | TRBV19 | CASSRQRYQETQYF | TGTGCCAGTAGTAGACAGAGATACCAAGAGACCCAGTACTTC
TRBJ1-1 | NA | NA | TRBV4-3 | CASSQGLGTEAFF | TGCGCCAGCAGCCAAGGGCTTGGCACTGAAGCTTTCTTT
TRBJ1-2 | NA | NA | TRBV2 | CASRDGGYGYTF | TGTGCCAGCAGGGATGGGGGGTATGGCTACACCTTC
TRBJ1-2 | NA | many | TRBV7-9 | CASSPPSGGGYTF | TGTGCCAGCAGCCCCCCGTCGGGTGGGGGCTACACCTTC
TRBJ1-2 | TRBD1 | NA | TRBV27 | CASSGPGQRYGYTF | TGTGCCAGCAGTGGACCGGGACAGCGGTATGGCTACACCTTC
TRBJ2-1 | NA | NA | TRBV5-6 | CASRLGLGRYNEQFF | TGTGCCAGCAGACTGGGGCTCGGACGGTACAATGAGCAGTTCTTC
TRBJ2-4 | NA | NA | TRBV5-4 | CASSLALAKNIQYF | TGTGCCAGCAGCTTGGCACTAGCCAAAAACATTCAGTACTTC
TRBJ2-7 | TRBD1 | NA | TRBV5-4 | CASSSAGTGGHEQYF | TGTGCCAGCAGCTCCGCCGGGACAGGGGGCCACGAGCAGTACTTC
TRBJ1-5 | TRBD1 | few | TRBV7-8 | CASSLEDRGVSNQPQHF | TGTGCCAGCAGCTTAGAAGACAGGGGGGTCAGCAATCAGCCCCAGCATTTT
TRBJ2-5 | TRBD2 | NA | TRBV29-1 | CSVGGLAGVETQYF | TGCAGCGTTGGGGGACTAGCGGGAGTAGAGACCCAGTACTTC
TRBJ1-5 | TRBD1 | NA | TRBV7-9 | CASSLGTGGNQPQHF | TGTGCCAGCAGCTTAGGGACAGGGGGAAATCAGCCCCAGCACTTT
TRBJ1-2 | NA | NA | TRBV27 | CASSSRGSYGYTF | TGTGCCAGCAGTTCTCGAGGCTCCTATGGCTACACCTTC
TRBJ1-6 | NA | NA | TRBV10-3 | CAISPGYNSPLHF | TGTGCCATCAGTCCAGGCTATAATTCACCCCTCCACTTT
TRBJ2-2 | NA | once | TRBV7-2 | CASSTYRPLSGGELFF | TGTGCCAGCAGCACCTATCGCCCCCTTAGTGGCGGGGAGCTGTTTTTT